Listed here is a single T cell receptor beta chain. What it recognizes is unknown. The sample originates from a study of shared clonotypes between healthy human individuals. For each subset, genomic DNA was distributed in equal portions over several immunoSEQ plates. Measured with immunoSEQ multiplex PCR; TCRdb has only the in-frame clones, and not every one. Among fewer than 1.6 million clones listed, 98% were seen once. Splitting the CD4+ cells yielded a CD45RA+ naive subset and a CD45RA-negative memory subset. Germline-derived CDR1 and CDR2 are MNHNY and SVGAGI (reference sequence). This CDR3 is 14 amino acids long. V lost 2 bases and J lost 8, with 14 bases in between. Study outcomes and limitations: Naive subsets generally exceeded memory subsets in estimated richness. Shared clonotypes: about 5% naive CD4, about 3.5% naive CD8, under 2.5% memory CD4, approximately 0.41% memory CD8.

The chain employs TRBV6-6 and TRBJ2-3; D may be TRBD2 (6 bases). Material for sequencing was naive CD4+ T cells sorted from blood. Subset: CD45RA+ positively selected. The clonotype originates from a man aged 25-45 years in good health. CDR3 protein: CASSYPREHLTQYF. DNA for the CDR3: TGTGCCAGCAGTTACCCCCGGGAGCACCTTACGCAGTATTTT.